This T cell receptor (beta chain) was captured by sequencing in a study of T cells after yellow fever vaccination. Study-wide context: SMART-Seq v4 Ultra Low Input prepared libraries from low-cell fractions.

Template-switching 5'RACE yielded the TCR cDNA; a universal primer site and UMIs were added in the process. TCRdb called the 5' RACE reads again in MiXCR, with one record for every CDR3 protein. The sample yields some 550,000 distinct CDR3 sequences, approximately 21% seen once. Findings and caveats of the study: A weaker but faster secondary response was observed, peaking on day 5 versus 15.

This CDR3 has 13 residues. V lost 0 bases, J lost 3 bases, and 6 bases lay in between. Germline CDR1 DFQATT, CDR2 SNEGSKA (reference sequence). For this clonotype: Antigen: not known.

The chain has TRBV20-1 and TRBJ1-5, with D hard to call. This TCR came from a man aged 30 to 45 who received the YFV17D yellow fever vaccine. Sequences were derived from PBMCs, sampled 15 days after the yellow fever booster vaccination. The CDR3 protein is CSARDLFNQPQHF. In DNA, the CDR3 is TGCAGTGCTAGAGATCTCTTCAATCAGCCCCAGCATTTT.